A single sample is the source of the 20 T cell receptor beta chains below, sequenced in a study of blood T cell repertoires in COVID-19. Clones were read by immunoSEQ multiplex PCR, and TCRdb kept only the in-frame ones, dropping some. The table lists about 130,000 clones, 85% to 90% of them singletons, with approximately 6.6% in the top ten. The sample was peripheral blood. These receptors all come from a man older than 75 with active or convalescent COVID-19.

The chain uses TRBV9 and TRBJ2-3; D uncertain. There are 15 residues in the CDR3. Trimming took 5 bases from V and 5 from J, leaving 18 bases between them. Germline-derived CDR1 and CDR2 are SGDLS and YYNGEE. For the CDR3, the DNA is TGTGCCAGCAGTGCGGCACCCCCGGCCATAGATACGCAGTATTTT. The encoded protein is CASSAAPPAIDTQYF. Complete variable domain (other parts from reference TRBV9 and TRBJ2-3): DSGVTQTPKHLITATGQRVTLRCSPRSGDLSVYWYQQSLDQGLQFLIQYYNGEERAKGNILERFSAQQFPDLHSELNLSSLELGDSALYFCASSAAPPAIDTQYFGPGTRLTVL.

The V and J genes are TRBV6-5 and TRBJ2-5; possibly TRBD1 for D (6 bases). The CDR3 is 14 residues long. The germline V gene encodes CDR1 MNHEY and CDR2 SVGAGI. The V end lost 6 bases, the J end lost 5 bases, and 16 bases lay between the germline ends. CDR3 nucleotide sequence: TGTGCCAGCAGGGGTCTCGACAGGCTGGAGACCCAGTACTTC. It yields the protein CASRGLDRLETQYF.

The CDR3 DNA sequence: TGTGCCACCAGTGATGGACAGGGCCATGGCTACACCTTC. Translated: CATSDGQGHGYTF. The rearrangement joins TRBV24-1 to TRBJ1-2; 8 bases align to TRBD1. The CDR3 totals 13 residues. The J segment lost 6 bases and the V segment lost 3 bases, leaving 2 bases of the junction unmatched. Germline CDR1 KGHDR, CDR2 SFDVKD.

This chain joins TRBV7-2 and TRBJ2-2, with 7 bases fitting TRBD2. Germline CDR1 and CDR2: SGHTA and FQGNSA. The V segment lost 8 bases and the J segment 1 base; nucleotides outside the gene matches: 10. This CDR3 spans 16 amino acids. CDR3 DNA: TGTGCCAGCCCCCGGGGTCGGGGGGTGAACACCGGGGAGCTGTTTTTT. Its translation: CASPRGRGVNTGELFF.

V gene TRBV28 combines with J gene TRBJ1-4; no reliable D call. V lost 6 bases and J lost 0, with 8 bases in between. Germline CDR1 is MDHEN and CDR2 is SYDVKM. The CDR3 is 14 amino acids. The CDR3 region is CASRTPATNEKLFF. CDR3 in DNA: TGTGCCAGCAGAACACCAGCAACTAATGAAAAACTGTTTTTT.

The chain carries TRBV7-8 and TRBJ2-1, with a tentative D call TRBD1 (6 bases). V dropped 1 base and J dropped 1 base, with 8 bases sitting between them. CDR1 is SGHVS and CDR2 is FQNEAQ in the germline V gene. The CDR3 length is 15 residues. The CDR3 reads CASSLGQVSYNEQFF. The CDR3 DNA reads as TGTGCCAGCAGCTTAGGACAGGTATCCTACAATGAGCAGTTCTTC. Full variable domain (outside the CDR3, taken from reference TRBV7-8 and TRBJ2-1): GAGVSQSPRYKVAKRGQDVALRCDPISGHVSLFWYQQALGQGPEFLTYFQNEAQLDKSGLPSDRFFAERPEGSVSTLKIQRTQQEDSAVYLCASSLGQVSYNEQFFGPGTRLTVL.

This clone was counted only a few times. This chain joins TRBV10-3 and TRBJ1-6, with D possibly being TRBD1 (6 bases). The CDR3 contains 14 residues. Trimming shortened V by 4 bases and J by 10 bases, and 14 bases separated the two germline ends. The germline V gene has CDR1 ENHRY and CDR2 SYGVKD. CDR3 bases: TGTGCCATCAGTGGGCGAGATGGGGGCTCACCCCTCCACTTT. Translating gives CAISGRDGGSPLHF.

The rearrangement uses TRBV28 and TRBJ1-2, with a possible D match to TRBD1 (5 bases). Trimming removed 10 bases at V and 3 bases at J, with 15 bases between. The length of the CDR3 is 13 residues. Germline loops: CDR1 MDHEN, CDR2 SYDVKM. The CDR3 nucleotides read TGTGCCATTACAGACAGTTACGACTATGGCTACACCTTC. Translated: CAITDSYDYGYTF.

The CDR3 is CASGLMRSGELFF. CDR3 nucleotide sequence: TGTGCTAGTGGTTTGATGCGGTCTGGGGAGCTGTTTTTT. The chain recombines TRBV12-5 with TRBJ2-2; D remains ambiguous. The V gene's germline CDR1 is LGHNT and CDR2 FRNRAP. The germline V and J ends were trimmed by 2 bases and 8 bases, with 9 bases remaining between them. The CDR3 has 13 amino acids.

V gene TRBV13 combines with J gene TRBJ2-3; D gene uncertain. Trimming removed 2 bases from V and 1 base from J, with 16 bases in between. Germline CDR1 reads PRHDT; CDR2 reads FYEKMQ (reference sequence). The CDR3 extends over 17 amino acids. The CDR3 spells CASSLFLSNSRTDTQYF. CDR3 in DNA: TGTGCCAGCAGCTTATTCCTCTCGAATAGCCGCACAGATACGCAGTATTTT.

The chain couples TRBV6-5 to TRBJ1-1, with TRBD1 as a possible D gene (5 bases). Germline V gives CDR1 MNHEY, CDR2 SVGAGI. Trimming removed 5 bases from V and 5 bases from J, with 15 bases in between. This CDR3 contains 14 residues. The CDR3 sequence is CASSPRGRVTEAFF. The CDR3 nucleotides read TGTGCCAGCAGTCCAAGGGGTAGGGTGACTGAAGCTTTCTTT.

CDR3 bases: TGTGCCAGCAGTCGAAGGGGGCTGAATCAGCCCCAGCATTTT. Protein sequence: CASSRRGLNQPQHF. The chain is built from TRBV6-6 and TRBJ1-5; 7 bases match TRBD1. The V gene end was trimmed by 5 bases and the J gene end by 4 bases; junction bases not matched to a gene: 5. Germline V gene sequence: CDR1 MNHNY, CDR2 SVGAGI (reference sequence). CDR3 length: 14 residues.

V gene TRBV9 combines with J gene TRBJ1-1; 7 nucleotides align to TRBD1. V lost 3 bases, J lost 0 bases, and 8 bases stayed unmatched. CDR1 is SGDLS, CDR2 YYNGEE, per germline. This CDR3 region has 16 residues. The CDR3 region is CASSASQGTMNTEAFF. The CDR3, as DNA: TGTGCCAGCAGCGCCTCACAGGGGACCATGAACACTGAAGCTTTCTTT.

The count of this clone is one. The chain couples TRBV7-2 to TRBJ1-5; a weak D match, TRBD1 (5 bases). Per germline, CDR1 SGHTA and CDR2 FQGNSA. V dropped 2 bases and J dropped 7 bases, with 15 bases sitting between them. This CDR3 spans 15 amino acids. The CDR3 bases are TGTGCCAGCAGCTTAAACCCGCAGGGCAGACAGCCCCAGCATTTT. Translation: CASSLNPQGRQPQHF.

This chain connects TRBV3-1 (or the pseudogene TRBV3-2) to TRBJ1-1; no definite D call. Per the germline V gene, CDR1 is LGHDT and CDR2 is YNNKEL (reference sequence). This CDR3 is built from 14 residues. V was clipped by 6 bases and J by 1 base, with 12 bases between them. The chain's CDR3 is CASRRERGNTEAFF. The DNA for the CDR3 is TGTGCCAGCAGGCGGGAGAGAGGGAACACTGAAGCTTTCTTT.

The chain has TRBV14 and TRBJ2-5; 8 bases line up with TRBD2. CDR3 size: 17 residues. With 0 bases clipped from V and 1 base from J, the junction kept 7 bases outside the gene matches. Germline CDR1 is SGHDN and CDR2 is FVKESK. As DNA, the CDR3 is TGTGCCAGCAGCCAAGATCTCAGACTAGCGTCCCAAGAGACCCAGTACTTC. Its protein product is CASSQDLRLASQETQYF.

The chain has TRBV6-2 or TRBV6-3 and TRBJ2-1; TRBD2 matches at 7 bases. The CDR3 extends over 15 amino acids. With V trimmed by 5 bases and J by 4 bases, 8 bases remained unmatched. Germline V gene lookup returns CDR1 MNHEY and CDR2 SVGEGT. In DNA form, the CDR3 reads TGTGCCAGCAGTCCCGCTAGCGGTCCTTACAATGAGCAGTTCTTC. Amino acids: CASSPASGPYNEQFF.

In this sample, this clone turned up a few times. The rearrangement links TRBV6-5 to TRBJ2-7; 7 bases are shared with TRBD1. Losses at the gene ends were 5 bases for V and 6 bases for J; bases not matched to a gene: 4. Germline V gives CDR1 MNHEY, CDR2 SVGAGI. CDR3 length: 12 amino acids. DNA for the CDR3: TGTGCCAGCAGTAGGACAGGTTTCGAGCAGTACTTC. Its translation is CASSRTGFEQYF.

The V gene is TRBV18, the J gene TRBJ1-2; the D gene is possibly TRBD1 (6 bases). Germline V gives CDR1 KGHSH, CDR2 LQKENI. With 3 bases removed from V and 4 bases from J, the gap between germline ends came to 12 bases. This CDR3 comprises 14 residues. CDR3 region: CASSPADRSYGYTF. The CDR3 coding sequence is TGTGCCAGCTCACCCGCCGACAGGTCCTATGGCTACACCTTC.

CDR3 in amino acids: CSVPWGGNEQYF. The DNA of the CDR3 is TGCAGCGTCCCATGGGGCGGGAACGAGCAGTACTTC. This chain uses TRBV29-1 with TRBJ2-7, with a tentative D call TRBD2 (6 bases). The CDR3 covers 12 residues. Germline V lookup: CDR1 SQVTM, CDR2 ANQGSEA. V lost 6 bases and J lost 5, with 14 bases in between.